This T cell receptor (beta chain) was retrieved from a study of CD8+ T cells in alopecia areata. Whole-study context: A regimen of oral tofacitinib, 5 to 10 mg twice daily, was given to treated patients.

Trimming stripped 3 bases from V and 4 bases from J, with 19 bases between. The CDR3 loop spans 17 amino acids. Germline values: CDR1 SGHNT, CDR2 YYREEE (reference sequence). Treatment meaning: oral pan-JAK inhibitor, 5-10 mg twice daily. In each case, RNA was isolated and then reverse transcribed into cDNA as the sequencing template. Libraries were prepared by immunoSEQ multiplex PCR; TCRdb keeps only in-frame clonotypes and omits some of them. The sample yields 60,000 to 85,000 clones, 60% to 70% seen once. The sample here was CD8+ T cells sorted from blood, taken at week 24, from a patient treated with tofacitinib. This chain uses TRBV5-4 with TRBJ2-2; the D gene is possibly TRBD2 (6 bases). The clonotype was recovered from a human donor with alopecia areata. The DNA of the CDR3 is TGTGCCAGCAGCTCAAAGGAGGGGCCCTTAATCACCGGGGAGCTGTTTTTT. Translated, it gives CASSSKEGPLITGELFF.